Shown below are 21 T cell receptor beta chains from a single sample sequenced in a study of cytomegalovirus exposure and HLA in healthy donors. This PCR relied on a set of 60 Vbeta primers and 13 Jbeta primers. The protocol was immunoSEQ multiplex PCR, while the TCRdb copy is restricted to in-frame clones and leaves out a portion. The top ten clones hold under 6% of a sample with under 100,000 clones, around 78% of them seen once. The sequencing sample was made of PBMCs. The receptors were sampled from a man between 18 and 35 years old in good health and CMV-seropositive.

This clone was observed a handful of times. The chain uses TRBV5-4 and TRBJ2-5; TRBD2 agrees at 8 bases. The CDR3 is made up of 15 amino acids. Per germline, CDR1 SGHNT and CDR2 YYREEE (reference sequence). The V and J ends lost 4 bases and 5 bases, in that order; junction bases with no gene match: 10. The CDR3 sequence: CASSESGGGRETQYF. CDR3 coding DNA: TGTGCCAGCAGCGAGTCGGGGGGCGGGAGGGAGACCCAGTACTTC.

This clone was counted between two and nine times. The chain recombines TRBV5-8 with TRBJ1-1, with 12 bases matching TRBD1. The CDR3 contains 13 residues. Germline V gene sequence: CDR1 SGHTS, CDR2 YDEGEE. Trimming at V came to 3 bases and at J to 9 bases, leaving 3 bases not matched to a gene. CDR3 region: CASSSGTGGKAFF. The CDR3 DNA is TGTGCCAGCAGCTCCGGGACAGGGGGCAAAGCTTTCTTT.

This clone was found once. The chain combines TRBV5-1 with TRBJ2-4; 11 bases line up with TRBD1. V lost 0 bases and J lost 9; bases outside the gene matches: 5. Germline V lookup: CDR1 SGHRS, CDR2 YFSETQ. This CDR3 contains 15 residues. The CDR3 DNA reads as TGCGCCAGCAGCTTGGTAGGGACAGGGGGGACCATTCAGTACTTC. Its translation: CASSLVGTGGTIQYF.

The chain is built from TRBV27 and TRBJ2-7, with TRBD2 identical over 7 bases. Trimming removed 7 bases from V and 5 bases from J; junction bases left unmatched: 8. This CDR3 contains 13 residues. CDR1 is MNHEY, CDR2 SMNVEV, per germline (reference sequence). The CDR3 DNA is TGTGCCAGCACCACCGGGAGGAAGAACGAGCAGTACTTC. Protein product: CASTTGRKNEQYF.

The CDR3 DNA follows: TGCAGCGGGCAGCGCCCCACAGATACGCAGTATTTT. Residues: CSGQRPTDTQYF. The genes are TRBV29-1 and TRBJ2-3; D is unresolved. The CDR3 contains 12 residues. The V gene lost 7 bases and the J gene lost 2 bases, with 10 bases spanning the gap. CDR1 SQVTM and CDR2 ANQGSEA come from the germline V gene.

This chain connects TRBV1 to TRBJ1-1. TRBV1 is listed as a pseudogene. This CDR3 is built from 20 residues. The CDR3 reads CTSSQAPPGPGGTENTEAFF. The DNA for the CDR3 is TGCACCAGCAGCCAAGCTCCCCCGGGACCGGGGGGGACTGAGAACACTGAAGCTTTCTTT.

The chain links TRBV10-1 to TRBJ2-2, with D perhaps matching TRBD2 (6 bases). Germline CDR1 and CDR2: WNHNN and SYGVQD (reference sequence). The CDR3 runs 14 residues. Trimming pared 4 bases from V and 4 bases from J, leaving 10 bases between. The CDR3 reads CASSGAGPTGELFF. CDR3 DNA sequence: TGCGCCAGCAGTGGTGCGGGGCCCACCGGGGAGCTGTTTTTT.

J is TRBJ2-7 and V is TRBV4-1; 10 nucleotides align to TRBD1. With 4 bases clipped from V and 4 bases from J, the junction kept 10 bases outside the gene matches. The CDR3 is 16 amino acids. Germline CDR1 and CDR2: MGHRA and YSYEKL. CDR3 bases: TGCGCCAGCAGCCCGGATCGACAGGGGGCAGGATACGAGCAGTACTTC. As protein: CASSPDRQGAGYEQYF.

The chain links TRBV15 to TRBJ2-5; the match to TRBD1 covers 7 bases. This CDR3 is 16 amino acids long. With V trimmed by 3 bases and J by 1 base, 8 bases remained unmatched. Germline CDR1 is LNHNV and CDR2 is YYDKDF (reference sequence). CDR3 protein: CATSSLWDSFQETQYF. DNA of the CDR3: TGTGCCACCAGCAGCCTGTGGGACAGCTTCCAAGAGACCCAGTACTTC.

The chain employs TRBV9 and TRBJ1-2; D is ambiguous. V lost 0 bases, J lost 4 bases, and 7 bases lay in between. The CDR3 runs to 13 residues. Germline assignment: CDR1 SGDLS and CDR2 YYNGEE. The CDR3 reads CASSVVPSYGYTF. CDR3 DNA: TGTGCCAGCAGCGTAGTGCCTAGCTATGGCTACACCTTC. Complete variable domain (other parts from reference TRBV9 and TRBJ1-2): DSGVTQTPKHLITATGQRVTLRCSPRSGDLSVYWYQQSLDQGLQFLIQYYNGEERAKGNILERFSAQQFPDLHSELNLSSLELGDSALYFCASSVVPSYGYTFGSGTRLTVV.

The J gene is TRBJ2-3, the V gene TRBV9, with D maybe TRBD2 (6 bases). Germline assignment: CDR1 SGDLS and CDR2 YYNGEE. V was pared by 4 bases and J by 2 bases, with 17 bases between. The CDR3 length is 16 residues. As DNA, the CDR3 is TGTGCCAGCAGCTCGCGGGGTCCCCGATTCACAGATACGCAGTATTTT. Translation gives CASSSRGPRFTDTQYF. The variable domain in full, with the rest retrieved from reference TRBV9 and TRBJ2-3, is DSGVTQTPKHLITATGQRVTLRCSPRSGDLSVYWYQQSLDQGLQFLIQYYNGEERAKGNILERFSAQQFPDLHSELNLSSLELGDSALYFCASSSRGPRFTDTQYFGPGTRLTVL.

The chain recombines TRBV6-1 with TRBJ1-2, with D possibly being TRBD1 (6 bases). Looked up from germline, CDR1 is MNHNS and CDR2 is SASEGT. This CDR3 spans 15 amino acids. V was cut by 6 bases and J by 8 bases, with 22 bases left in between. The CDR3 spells CASSRWTANQGGYTF. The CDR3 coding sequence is TGTGCCAGCAGCCGGTGGACAGCCAACCAGGGAGGCTACACCTTC.

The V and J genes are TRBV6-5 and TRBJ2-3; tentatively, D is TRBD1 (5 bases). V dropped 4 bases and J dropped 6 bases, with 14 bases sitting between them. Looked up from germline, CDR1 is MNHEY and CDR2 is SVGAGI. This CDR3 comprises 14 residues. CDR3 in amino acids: CASSLGARKDTQYF. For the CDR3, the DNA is TGTGCCAGCAGTTTAGGGGCCCGCAAGGATACGCAGTATTTT.

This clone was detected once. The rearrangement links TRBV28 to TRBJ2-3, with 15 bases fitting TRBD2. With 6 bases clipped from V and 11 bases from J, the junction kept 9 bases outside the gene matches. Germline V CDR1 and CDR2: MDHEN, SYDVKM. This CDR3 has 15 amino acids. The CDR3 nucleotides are TGTGCCAGCAGCACCTTGGGACTAGCGGGAGGAGGGCAGTATTTT. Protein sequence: CASSTLGLAGGGQYF. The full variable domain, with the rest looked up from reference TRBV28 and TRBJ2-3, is DVKVTQSSRYLVKRTGEKVFLECVQDMDHENMFWYRQDPGLGLRLIYFSYDVKMKEKGDIPEGYSVSREKKERFSLILESASTNQTSMYLCASSTLGLAGGGQYFGPGTRLTVL.

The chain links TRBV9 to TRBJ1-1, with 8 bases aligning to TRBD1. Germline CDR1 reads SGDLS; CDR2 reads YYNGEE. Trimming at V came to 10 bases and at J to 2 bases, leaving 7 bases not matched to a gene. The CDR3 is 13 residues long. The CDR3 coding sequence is TGTGCCGGCTCGACAGGGGTTAACACTGAAGCTTTCTTT. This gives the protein CAGSTGVNTEAFF.

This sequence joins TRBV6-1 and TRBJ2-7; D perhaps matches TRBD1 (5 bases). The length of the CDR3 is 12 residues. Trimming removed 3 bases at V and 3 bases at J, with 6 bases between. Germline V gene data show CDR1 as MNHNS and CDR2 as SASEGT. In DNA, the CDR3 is TGTGCCAGCAGTGAGCAGGGCTACGAGCAGTACTTC. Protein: CASSEQGYEQYF.

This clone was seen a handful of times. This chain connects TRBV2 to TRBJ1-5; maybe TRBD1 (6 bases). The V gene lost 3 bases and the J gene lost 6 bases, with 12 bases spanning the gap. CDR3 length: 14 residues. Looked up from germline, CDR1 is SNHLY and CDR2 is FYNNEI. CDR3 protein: CASSDLRGSQPQHF. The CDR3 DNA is TGTGCCAGCAGTGATTTGAGGGGGAGTCAGCCCCAGCATTTT.

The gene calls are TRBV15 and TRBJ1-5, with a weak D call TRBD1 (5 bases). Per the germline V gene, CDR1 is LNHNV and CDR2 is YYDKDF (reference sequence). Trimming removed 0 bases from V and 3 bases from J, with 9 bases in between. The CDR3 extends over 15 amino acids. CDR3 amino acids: CATSRDPGDNQPQHF. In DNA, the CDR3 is TGTGCCACCAGCAGAGATCCGGGGGACAATCAGCCCCAGCATTTT.

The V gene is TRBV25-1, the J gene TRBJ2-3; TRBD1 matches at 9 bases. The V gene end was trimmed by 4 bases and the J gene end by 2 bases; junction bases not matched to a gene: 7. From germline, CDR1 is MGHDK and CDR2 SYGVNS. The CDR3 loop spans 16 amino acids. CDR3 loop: CASSGAGTGFTDTQYF. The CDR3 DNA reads TGTGCCAGCAGTGGCGCCGGGACAGGGTTCACAGATACGCAGTATTTT.

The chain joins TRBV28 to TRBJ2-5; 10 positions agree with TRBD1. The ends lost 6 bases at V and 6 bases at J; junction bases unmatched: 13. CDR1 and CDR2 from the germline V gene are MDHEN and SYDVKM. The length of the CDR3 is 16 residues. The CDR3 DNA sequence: TGTGCCAGCAGCCCCGCCTACGGGACAGGGGAACAGACCCAGTACTTC. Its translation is CASSPAYGTGEQTQYF.

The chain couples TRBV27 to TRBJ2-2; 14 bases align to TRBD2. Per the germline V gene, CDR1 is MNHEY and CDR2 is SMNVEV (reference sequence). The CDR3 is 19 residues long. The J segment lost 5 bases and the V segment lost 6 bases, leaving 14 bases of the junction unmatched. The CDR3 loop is CASSFPRLAGGGGTGELFF. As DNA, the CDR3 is TGTGCCAGCAGCTTCCCCCGACTAGCGGGAGGGGGGGGAACCGGGGAGCTGTTTTTT.